This T cell receptor beta chain derives from a study of CD8+CD57+ T cells in acquired aplastic anemia. Study-level background: Researchers reported that healthy donors averaged approximately 9.8 million reads for CD4+ cells.

Trimming took off 5 bases at V and 7 bases at J, with 24 bases between the two ends. The CDR3 is made up of 17 amino acids. Germline assignment: CDR1 SNHLY and CDR2 FYNNEI. Only a few counts were recorded for this clonotype. The study profiled TCR beta VDJ and CDR3 using genomic DNA as template. TCRdb re-derived calls from the reads in MiXCR, one entry per CDR3 protein. The table includes about 190,000 distinct CDR3 sequences, less than 65% detected once. This clonotype was obtained from a human donor in good health, serving as a control. Source material: sorted CD4+, CD8+, or CD8+CD57+ T cells (not recorded which) from PBMCs. V is TRBV2 and J is TRBJ1-5; possible D gene TRBD1, 6 bases. The CDR3 coding sequence is TGTGCCAGCAGTTTAGATTCTGGATGGGGGCTGGGACAGCCCCAGCATTTT. This codes for CASSLDSGWGLGQPQHF.